The subject of this entry is one T cell receptor beta chain. As yet, its antigen is unknown. This entry belongs to a study of siplizumab effects on memory and regulatory T cells. Study outcomes and limitations: An assignable naive or memory phenotype was lacking in roughly 75-95% of proliferating CD4+ or CD8+ clones.

The CDR3 totals 13 residues. The germline CDR1 and CDR2 sequences are MNHNY and SVGAGI (reference sequence). Deletions cut 5 bases from V and 1 base from J, with 6 bases between. Assays examined 95,000 to 100,000 TCR templates per sample. Sequenced by immunoSEQ multiplex PCR; TCRdb stores in-frame clones only, minus some. The sample has more than 85,000 clones, under 95% seen once; the top ten hold approximately 0.32%. This receptor was taken from a human donor in good health. The J gene is TRBJ1-5, the V gene TRBV6-6; the D gene is possibly TRBD1 (5 bases). Sequenced input: CD4+ T cells sorted from blood. The CDR3 here is CASSPGSNQPQHF. In DNA, the CDR3 is TGTGCCAGCAGTCCAGGGAGCAATCAGCCCCAGCATTTT.